This TCR beta chain was captured by sequencing in a study of OX40 agonist ivuxolimab in advanced cancers. Points from the study as a whole: Expanded clones tended on average to be more numerous among CD8+ T cells than CD4+. Low normalized clonal expansion also occurred in some nonresponding patients.

Libraries were prepared by immunoSEQ multiplex PCR; TCRdb keeps only in-frame clonotypes and omits some of them. In the table there are approximately 110,000 clones, 85% to 95% of which are singletons. About this clone itself: Its specificity is not known.

V dropped 2 bases and J dropped 3 bases, with 13 bases sitting between them. The CDR3 consists of 15 residues. Germline CDR1 reads ENHRY; CDR2 reads SYGVKD. Sequencing was performed on CD4+ or CD8+ T cells sorted from blood, taken in a trial of the OX40 agonist ivuxolimab. The receptor was derived from an adult with an advanced solid tumor such as melanoma, head and neck, liver or kidney cancer. The chain couples TRBV10-3 to TRBJ1-1; TRBD1 might be the D (5 bases). CDR3 amino acids: CAISEPRDSYTEAFF. As DNA, the CDR3 is TGTGCCATCAGTGAGCCCAGGGATTCTTACACTGAAGCTTTCTTT.